This T cell receptor beta chain was recovered during a study of blood T cell repertoires in COVID-19. The repertoire was sequenced with immunoSEQ multiplex PCR; TCRdb's copy has only in-frame clones and lacks some. This sample carries some 180,000 clones, 75% to 90% of them seen once, and the ten largest clones take approximately 6.2%. The CDR3 length is 15 residues. V gave up 2 bases and J gave up 5 bases; unmatched junction bases: 6. Germline assignment: CDR1 MNHEY and CDR2 SMNVEV (reference sequence). Everyone who took part was roughly 18 to 95 years old, and they came from fewer than 25 US areas. Cohorts were assigned according to the clinical history that participants reported.

This rearrangement joins TRBV27 to TRBJ2-1; TRBD1 aligns across 7 bases. The material sequenced was PBMCs or T cells enriched from blood (not recorded which). The TCR was taken from a man in his forties who had recovered from COVID-19. The CDR3: CASSLRTGYNNEQFF. The CDR3 DNA reads as TGTGCCAGCAGTTTACGGACAGGATATAACAATGAGCAGTTCTTC.